This TCR beta chain stems from a study of cytomegalovirus exposure and HLA in healthy donors. Primers: 60 Vbeta forward and 13 Jbeta reverse. Clones were read by immunoSEQ multiplex PCR, and TCRdb kept only the in-frame ones, dropping some. The sample records about 150,000 clones, 60% to 80% being singletons. In the case of this clone: Its target is unknown.

Study-wide results and limits: Cytomegalovirus-associated status was assigned to some 160 TCR beta chains. Analysis was carried out at a later point, and it linked a missense DCLRE1C variant to TCR beta V- and J-gene trimming.

Looked up from germline, CDR1 is MNHNY and CDR2 is SVGAGI (reference sequence). This CDR3 comprises 13 residues. The V and J ends lost 3 bases and 1 base respectively, with 6 bases between them. Healthy bone marrow donors formed the donor group. The clonotype comes from a man aged 18 to 30 in good health and CMV-seropositive. The sequencing input was PBMCs. The rearrangement uses TRBV6-6 and TRBJ1-1; D is undetermined. The CDR3 sequence: CASSYLRNTEAFF. DNA of the CDR3: TGTGCCAGCAGTTATTTGAGGAACACTGAAGCTTTCTTT.